Presented here are 5 T cell receptor beta chains from one specimen sequenced in a study of blood T cell repertoires in COVID-19. Generated by immunoSEQ multiplex PCR, the TCRdb table keeps only in-frame clones and is missing some. The data contain about 33,000 clones, about 82% of them seen just once; the ten biggest clones take up about 7.1%. Material for sequencing was peripheral blood. These receptors came from a man aged 55-75 years with active COVID-19.

The chain carries TRBV27 and TRBJ1-5; 10 bases line up with TRBD1. V shed 5 bases and J 7 bases; nucleotides not matched to a gene: 5. Germline V gives CDR1 MNHEY, CDR2 SMNVEV (reference sequence). This CDR3 comprises 14 residues. The CDR3 protein is CASSPGQGEQPQHF. DNA of the CDR3: TGTGCCAGCAGTCCAGGACAGGGGGAACAGCCCCAGCATTTT.

This clone was recorded once. The chain is built from TRBV10-1 and TRBJ2-2; the match to TRBD2 covers 11 bases. CDR1 and CDR2 from the germline V gene are WNHNN and SYGVQD (reference sequence). This CDR3 has 16 amino acids. V dropped 2 bases and J dropped 5; count of bases not matched to a gene: 4. The CDR3 loop is CASSERLAGGTGELFF. CDR3 nucleotides: TGCGCCAGCAGTGAGCGGCTAGCGGGAGGAACCGGGGAGCTGTTTTTT.

The gene calls are TRBV5-1 and TRBJ2-5, with unresolved D. Trimming cost V 2 bases and J 2 bases, with 7 bases left between them. The CDR3 is 13 amino acids. The germline V gene has CDR1 SGHRS and CDR2 YFSETQ. The CDR3 coding sequence is TGCGCCAGCAGCTTTGGTCAGCAAGAGACCCAGTACTTC. Its protein is CASSFGQQETQYF.

This clone has only one observation. The CDR3 reads CASSFRVHEQFF. The CDR3 nucleotides are TGCGCCAGCAGCTTCCGCGTTCACGAGCAGTTCTTC. The chain joins TRBV5-1 to TRBJ2-1; D gene uncertain. The CDR3 runs to 12 residues. Looked up from germline, CDR1 is SGHRS and CDR2 is YFSETQ. The V gene lost 2 bases and the J gene lost 10 bases, with 10 bases spanning the gap.

This clone was observed once. The rearrangement links TRBV29-1 to TRBJ1-2; 9 nucleotides match TRBD1. There are 16 residues in the CDR3. With V trimmed by 5 bases and J by 0 bases, 10 bases remained unmatched. Per the germline V gene, CDR1 is SQVTM and CDR2 is ANQGSEA. CDR3 sequence reads: CSVSDRGAGANYGYTF. DNA for the CDR3: TGCAGCGTTTCGGACAGGGGTGCGGGGGCTAACTATGGCTACACCTTC.